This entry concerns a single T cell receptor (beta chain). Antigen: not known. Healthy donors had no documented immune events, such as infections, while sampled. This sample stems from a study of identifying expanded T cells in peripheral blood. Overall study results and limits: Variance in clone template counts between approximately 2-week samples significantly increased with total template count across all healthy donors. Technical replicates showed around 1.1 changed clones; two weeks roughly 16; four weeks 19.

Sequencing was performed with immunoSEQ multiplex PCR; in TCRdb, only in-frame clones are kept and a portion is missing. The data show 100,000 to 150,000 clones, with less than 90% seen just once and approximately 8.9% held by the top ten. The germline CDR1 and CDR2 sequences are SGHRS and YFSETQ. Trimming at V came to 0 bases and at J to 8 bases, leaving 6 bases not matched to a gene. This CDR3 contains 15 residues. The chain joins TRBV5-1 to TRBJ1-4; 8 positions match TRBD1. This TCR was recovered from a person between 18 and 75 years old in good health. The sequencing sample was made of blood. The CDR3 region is CASSLETGVGEKLFF. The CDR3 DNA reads TGCGCCAGCAGCTTGGAGACAGGGGTAGGGGAAAAACTGTTTTTT.